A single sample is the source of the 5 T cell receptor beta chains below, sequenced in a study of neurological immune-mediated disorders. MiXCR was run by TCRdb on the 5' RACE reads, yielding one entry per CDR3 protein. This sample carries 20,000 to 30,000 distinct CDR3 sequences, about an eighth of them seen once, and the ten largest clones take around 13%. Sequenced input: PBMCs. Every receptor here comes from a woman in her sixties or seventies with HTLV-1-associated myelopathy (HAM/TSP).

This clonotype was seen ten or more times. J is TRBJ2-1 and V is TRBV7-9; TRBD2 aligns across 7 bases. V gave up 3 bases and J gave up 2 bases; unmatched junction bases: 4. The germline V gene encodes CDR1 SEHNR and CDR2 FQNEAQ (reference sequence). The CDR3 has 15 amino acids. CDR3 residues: CASSFGLGAYNEQFF. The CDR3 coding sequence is TGTGCCAGCAGCTTCGGACTAGGAGCCTACAATGAGCAGTTCTTC.

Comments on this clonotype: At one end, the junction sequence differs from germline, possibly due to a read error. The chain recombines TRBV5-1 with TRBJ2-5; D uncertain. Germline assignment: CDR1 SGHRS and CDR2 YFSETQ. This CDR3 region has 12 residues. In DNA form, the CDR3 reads TGCGCCAGCAGCCGTGACCAAGAGACCCATTACTTC. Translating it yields CASSRDQETHYF.

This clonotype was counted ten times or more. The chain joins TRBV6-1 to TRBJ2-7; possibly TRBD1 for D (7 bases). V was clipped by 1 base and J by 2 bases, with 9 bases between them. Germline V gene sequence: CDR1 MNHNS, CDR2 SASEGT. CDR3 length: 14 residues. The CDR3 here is CASSEVRGAYEQYF. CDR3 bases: TGTGCCAGCAGTGAAGTCAGGGGGGCCTACGAGCAGTACTTC.

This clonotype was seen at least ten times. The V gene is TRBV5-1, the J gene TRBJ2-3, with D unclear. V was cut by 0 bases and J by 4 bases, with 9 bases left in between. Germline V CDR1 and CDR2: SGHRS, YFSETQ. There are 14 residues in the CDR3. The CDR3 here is CASSLEGMSDTQYF. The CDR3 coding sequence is TGCGCCAGCAGCTTGGAAGGAATGTCAGATACGCAGTATTTT.

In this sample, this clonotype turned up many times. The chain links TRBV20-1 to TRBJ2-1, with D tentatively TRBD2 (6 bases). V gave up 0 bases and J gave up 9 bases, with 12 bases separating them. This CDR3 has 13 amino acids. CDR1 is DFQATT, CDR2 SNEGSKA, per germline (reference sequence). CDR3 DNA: TGCAGTGCTAGAGAAGGCCGGCGGGGTGAGCAGTTCTTC. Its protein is CSAREGRRGEQFF.